This entry describes one T cell receptor beta chain. Its antigen is as yet unknown. The data were obtained in a study of T cells expressing NK-cell markers. About the research overall: Just one sequenced donor of eight was HCMV-seronegative, while seven were seropositive.

Reprocessing the 5' RACE reads, TCRdb reports a single entry for every CDR3 protein and omits DNA. The sample has about 380,000 distinct CDR3 sequences; the top ten hold roughly 5.2%. Germline lookup yields CDR1 MNHEY and CDR2 SVGAGI. The CDR3 covers 11 residues. Study outcomes and limitations: Several of the donors carried dominant NKG2C+ clonotypes that took up roughly 1.0-8% of their CD8+ T cells. Expanded NKG2C+ T cell clones had unclear HCMV specificity. One observes that, in several donors, these clonotypes were also the leading ones within the CD3+CD56-NKG2C+ fraction.

The chain has TRBV6-5 and TRBJ2-7; absent DNA, TCRdb's TRBD1 call cannot be checked. This TCR came from a man aged 18-69 years in good health. The sequenced material came from blood T cells: a sorted CD56 or NKG2C T cell subset, CD4+ or CD8+ T cells, or bulk PBMC T cells (not recorded which). The CDR3 spells CASSAGGAQYF.